The 22 T cell receptor beta chains below all came from one sample that was sequenced in a study of CD8+CD57+ T cells in acquired aplastic anemia (dated by TCRdb to the late 2010s). Flow cytometry had shown CD8+CD57+ cell expansion in the patients selected for sequencing. Sequencing relied on an Illumina HiSeq 2000. TCR beta VDJ combination and CDR3 sequence profiling used genomic DNA as the template. The public reads were reprocessed in TCRdb via fastp at Q25 and MiXCR, keeping in-frame beta chains. Rows are unified per CDR3 protein, each entry keeping the most common DNA and genes. A total of hundreds of thousands of distinct CDR3 sequences appear in this sample, roughly a third of them only once. The ten largest clones represent nearly 0.85% of the sample. The source material was sorted CD4+, CD8+, or CD8+CD57+ T cells (not recorded which) from PBMCs. The origin of the receptors is a human donor with aplastic anemia.

The rearrangement uses TRBV24-1 and TRBJ1-4; 10 bases are shared with TRBD1. V was clipped by 6 bases and J by 6 bases; unmatched bases: 3. CDR3 length: 14 amino acids. Germline V gene data show CDR1 as KGHDR and CDR2 as SFDVKD. CDR3 loop: CATSSGQGDEKLFF. DNA for the CDR3: TGTGCCACCAGTTCCGGACAGGGGGATGAAAAACTGTTTTTT.

Only a few counts were recorded for this clonotype. V and J are TRBV20-1 and TRBJ2-3; no clear D gene. Looked up from germline, CDR1 is DFQATT and CDR2 is SNEGSKA (reference sequence). The ends were cut back, 4 bases at V and 1 base at J, with 15 bases in the middle. CDR3 length: 15 residues. CDR3 region: CSAIGFGGGTDTQYF. The CDR3, as DNA: TGCAGTGCTATTGGATTCGGTGGGGGCACAGATACGCAGTATTTT.

V gene TRBV10-3 combines with J gene TRBJ2-3; TRBD2 matches at 11 bases. The CDR3 consists of 15 residues. Looked up from germline, CDR1 is ENHRY and CDR2 is SYGVKD. V shed 4 bases, J shed 2 bases, and the junction held 2 bases outside the gene matches. CDR3 protein: CAISATSGTTDTQYF. In DNA form, the CDR3 reads TGTGCCATCAGTGCGACTAGCGGGACCACAGATACGCAGTATTTT.

Many counts were recorded for this clonotype. CDR3 sequence: CASSPIRTGELFF. In DNA form, the CDR3 reads TGTGCCAGCAGCCCAATCCGCACCGGGGAGCTGTTTTTT. This rearrangement joins TRBV7-3 to TRBJ2-2; D remains unclear. Germline assignment: CDR1 SGHTA and CDR2 FQGTGA. This CDR3 region has 13 residues. Between the trimmed V and J ends, which lost 5 bases and 4 bases, there was a span of 8 bases.

The CDR3 here is CASSLVSAVNTEAFF. As DNA, the CDR3 is TGTGCCAGCAGCTTAGTTTCGGCAGTGAACACTGAAGCTTTCTTT. The chain has TRBV7-9 and TRBJ1-1; no clear D gene. Germline V gene lookup returns CDR1 SEHNR and CDR2 FQNEAQ (reference sequence). The V end lost 1 base, the J end lost 0 bases, and 9 bases lay between the germline ends. The CDR3 runs 15 residues. The full variable domain, with the rest looked up from reference TRBV7-9 and TRBJ1-1, is DTGVSQNPRHKITKRGQNVTFRCDPISEHNRLYWYRQTLGQGPEFLTYFQNEAQLEKSRLLSDRFSAERPKGSFSTLEIQRTEQGDSAMYLCASSLVSAVNTEAFFGQGTRLTVV.

The rearrangement uses TRBV7-2 and TRBJ2-2, with D hard to call. V lost 6 bases and J lost 5, with 7 bases in between. The CDR3 loop spans 12 amino acids. CDR1 is SGHTA and CDR2 is FQGNSA in the germline V gene. The CDR3 DNA is TGTGCCAGCAGGAGGCTTACCGGGGAGCTGTTTTTT. Amino acids: CASRRLTGELFF. Based on the CDR3 plus reference TRBV7-2 and TRBJ2-2, the full variable domain is GAGVSQSPSNKVTEKGKDVELRCDPISGHTALYWYRQSLGQGLEFLIYFQGNSAPDKSGLPSDRFSAERTGGSVSTLTIQRTQQEDSAVYLCASRRLTGELFFGEGSRLTVL.

About this clonotype itself: A much larger clone lies a single base off, so this may be a read error. The gene calls are TRBV25-1 and TRBJ1-1, with D hard to call. Germline-derived CDR1 and CDR2 are MGHDK and SYGVNS. V lost 3 bases to trimming and J lost 9 bases, with 11 bases between them. The CDR3 loop spans 12 amino acids. CDR3 bases: TGTGCCAGCAGTGATCGGACCTCCAAAGCTTTCTTT. It encodes CASSDRTSKAFF. Using reference TRBV25-1 and TRBJ1-1 for the parts outside the CDR3, the full variable domain is EADIYQTPRYLVIGTGKKITLECSQTMGHDKMYWYQQDPGMELHLIHYSYGVNSTEKGDLSSESTVSRIRTEHFPLTLESARPSHTSQYLCASSDRTSKAFFGQGTRLTVV.

The chain has TRBV24-1 and TRBJ1-2; 7 bases fit TRBD1. Germline loops: CDR1 KGHDR, CDR2 SFDVKD. CDR3 length: 14 amino acids. V lost 3 bases to trimming and J lost 10 bases; unmatched junction nucleotides: 10. This CDR3 is CATSDGGTDWLYTF. CDR3 DNA sequence: TGTGCCACCAGTGATGGGGGGACAGACTGGCTCTACACCTTC.

Comments on this clonotype: At one of its ends the junction is not consistent with the germline gene, which may arise from a read error. This chain connects TRBV6-1 to TRBJ2-3, with 11 nucleotides matching TRBD2. Germline CDR1 MNHNS, CDR2 SASEGT. This CDR3 is 15 amino acids long. In nucleotides, the CDR3 is TGTGCCAGCAGTGTCCTAGCGGGAGGCACAGATACGCGGTATTTT. Translation: CASSVLAGGTDTRYF.

The sample holds a few counts of this clonotype. The chain employs TRBV20-1 and TRBJ2-2, with no clear D. The germline CDR1 and CDR2 sequences are DFQATT and SNEGSKA (reference sequence). Trimming removed 6 bases from V and 0 bases from J, with 11 bases in between. This CDR3 contains 14 residues. CDR3 protein: CSAQIQANTGELFF. The CDR3 DNA is TGCAGTGCCCAAATACAAGCGAACACCGGGGAGCTGTTTTTT.

V usage is TRBV5-4 and J usage is TRBJ1-4; a weak D match, TRBD1 (5 bases). Germline CDR1 reads SGHNT; CDR2 reads YYREEE (reference sequence). V lost 4 bases and J 8 bases, leaving 15 bases between the germline ends. The CDR3 has 14 residues. The CDR3 spells CASSQRGGQEKLFF. The CDR3, as DNA: TGTGCCAGCAGCCAAAGGGGAGGGCAGGAAAAACTGTTTTTT.

The chain has TRBV7-8 and TRBJ1-1; no reliable D call. V gave up 3 bases and J gave up 6 bases, with 20 bases separating them. This CDR3 comprises 16 residues. Per germline, CDR1 SGHVS and CDR2 FQNEAQ. The CDR3 loop is CASSFDLYGPLPEAFF. The DNA of the CDR3 is TGTGCCAGCAGCTTTGATTTGTATGGTCCACTCCCTGAAGCTTTCTTT. The whole variable domain, remainder taken from reference TRBV7-8 and TRBJ1-1, is GAGVSQSPRYKVAKRGQDVALRCDPISGHVSLFWYQQALGQGPEFLTYFQNEAQLDKSGLPSDRFFAERPEGSVSTLKIQRTQQEDSAVYLCASSFDLYGPLPEAFFGQGTRLTVV.

There are a few counts of this clonotype. The chain links TRBV20-1 to TRBJ2-1; D possibly corresponds to TRBD2 (5 bases). This CDR3 has 12 residues. Trimming left V 5 bases short and J 6 bases short, with 11 bases between. The germline V gene has CDR1 DFQATT and CDR2 SNEGSKA (reference sequence). The CDR3: CSALNAGNEQFF. CDR3 nucleotide sequence: TGCAGTGCTCTTAACGCGGGCAATGAGCAGTTCTTC.

As regards this clonotype: At one end, the junction sequence differs from germline, possibly due to a read error. The rearrangement links TRBV29-1 to TRBJ2-2, with no clear D. The CDR3 is made up of 14 amino acids. CDR1 and CDR2 (germline): SQVTM, ANQGSEA. CDR3 in amino acids: CSVELVENTGELFF. The CDR3 DNA reads TGCAGCGTTGAGTTAGTAGAGAACACTGGGGAGCTGTTTTTT.

On this clonotype itself: This may stem from a read error, because a much larger clone lies one nucleotide away. This is likely a read error, given that the CDR3 carries no conserved phenylalanine or tryptophan at its end. The J gene is TRBJ1-1, the V gene TRBV20-1; D is undetermined. V was clipped by 1 base and J by 4 bases, with 4 bases between them. Germline lookup yields CDR1 DFQATT and CDR2 SNEGSKA (reference sequence). The CDR3 spans 11 residues. The CDR3 DNA follows: TGCAGTGCTAGAGGGGTCACTGAAGCTTTCCTT. This gives the protein CSARGVTEAFL.

This clonotype was seen a few times. This rearrangement joins TRBV20-1 to TRBJ2-3, with a possible D match to TRBD1 (6 bases). There are 16 residues in the CDR3. V lost 0 bases, J lost 2 bases, and 15 bases lay in between. The V gene's germline CDR1 is DFQATT and CDR2 SNEGSKA (reference sequence). DNA for the CDR3: TGCAGTGCTAGAGACTTACTAGGGGGTAACACAGATACGCAGTATTTT. Residues: CSARDLLGGNTDTQYF.

The CDR3 region is CASRDRGNGYTF. The CDR3 DNA follows: TGTGCCAGTAGGGACAGGGGGAATGGCTACACCTTC. The gene calls are TRBV19 and TRBJ1-2; TRBD1 matches 10 bases. Germline CDR1 and CDR2: LNHDA and SQIVND (reference sequence). V was pared by 6 bases and J by 6 bases, with 1 base of the junction left unmatched. CDR3 length: 12 amino acids.

This clonotype appeared many times. CDR3 amino acids: CASSMTVTGDYGYTF. CDR3 nucleotide sequence: TGTGCCAGCAGCATGACTGTGACAGGGGACTATGGCTACACCTTC. V is TRBV7-9 and J is TRBJ1-2, with 8 bases matching TRBD1. J lost 3 bases, V lost 5 bases, and 8 bases had no gene match. This CDR3 comprises 15 residues. From germline, CDR1 is SEHNR and CDR2 FQNEAQ (reference sequence).

The CDR3: CASRDDRGSGELFF. CDR3 DNA: TGTGCCAGCAGGGATGACAGGGGTTCCGGGGAGCTGTTTTTT. The genes are TRBV2 and TRBJ2-2, with 8 nucleotides matching TRBD1. The CDR3 loop spans 14 amino acids. CDR1 is SNHLY, CDR2 FYNNEI, per germline. J gave up 6 bases and V 6 bases, and 6 bases lay outside the gene matches.

The chain employs TRBV19 and TRBJ1-1, with TRBD1 as a possible D gene (5 bases). The CDR3 is made up of 15 amino acids. From germline, CDR1 is LNHDA and CDR2 SQIVND (reference sequence). Trimming left V 4 bases short and J 1 base short, with 13 bases between. For the CDR3, the DNA is TGTGCCAGTAGTACCAGCGGGACCCGGAACACTGAAGCTTTCTTT. Amino acids: CASSTSGTRNTEAFF.

This clonotype has a handful of counts. The J gene is TRBJ1-1, the V gene TRBV11-2, with TRBD1 matching over 7 bases. V gave up 4 bases and J gave up 1 base; unmatched junction bases: 6. Germline CDR1 SGHAT, CDR2 FQNNGV. CDR3 size: 15 residues. CDR3 protein: CASSSHRGRNTEAFF. Written as DNA, the CDR3 is TGTGCCAGCAGCTCCCACAGGGGCCGGAACACTGAAGCTTTCTTT.

Comments on this clonotype: The junction departs from the called germline gene at one end, perhaps through a read error. The genes are TRBV10-3 and TRBJ2-1; no definite D call. The germline CDR1 and CDR2 sequences are ENHRY and SYGVKD. The CDR3 is made up of 14 amino acids. The CDR3 here is CASSYNPGPNEQFF. CDR3 nucleotides: TGTGCCAGCAGTTACAATCCAGGTCCTAATGAGCAGTTCTTC.